The T cell receptor (beta chain) described here comes from a study of human T cells and chemical hapten exposure. Study-wide background: In the sensitization step, 2% DPC was placed on about 2 cm by about 2 cm of upper inner arm skin. TCR yield per sample varied, mainly due to pooled library volumes. Points from the study as a whole: PT1 expanded TCR numbers tracked positively with patch test score.

Time point described: patch test 2, 6 weeks after DPC sensitization. The treatment: therapeutic diphenylcyclopropenone sensitization with weekly scalp DPC. CDR3 length: 14 amino acids. V lost 3 bases and J lost 2; bases outside the gene matches: 2. Germline V lookup: CDR1 KGHSH, CDR2 LQKENI. This clonotype was counted many times. Its antigen remains unidentified. Original methodology: Sample-level TCR yields exhibited a median of approximately 96,000, with a range of about 23,224 to 700,000. MiXCR was run by TCRdb on the RACE reads, yielding one entry per CDR3 protein. The V and J calls, along with clone size, are taken from TCRdb and not from the paper's own processing. This table holds 360,000 or so distinct CDR3 sequences, about 6.9% found once.

V gene TRBV18 combines with J gene TRBJ2-7; 9 bases line up with TRBD1. This TCR was recovered from a woman aged 18-29 years with alopecia areata. Some clones in this sample may be carry-over from other donors' samples. The sample here was whole blood, taken in connection with sensitization to the hapten diphenylcyclopropenone (DPC). This CDR3 reads CASSPGTGPYEQYF. In DNA, the CDR3 is TGTGCCAGCTCACCCGGGACAGGGCCCTACGAGCAGTACTTC.